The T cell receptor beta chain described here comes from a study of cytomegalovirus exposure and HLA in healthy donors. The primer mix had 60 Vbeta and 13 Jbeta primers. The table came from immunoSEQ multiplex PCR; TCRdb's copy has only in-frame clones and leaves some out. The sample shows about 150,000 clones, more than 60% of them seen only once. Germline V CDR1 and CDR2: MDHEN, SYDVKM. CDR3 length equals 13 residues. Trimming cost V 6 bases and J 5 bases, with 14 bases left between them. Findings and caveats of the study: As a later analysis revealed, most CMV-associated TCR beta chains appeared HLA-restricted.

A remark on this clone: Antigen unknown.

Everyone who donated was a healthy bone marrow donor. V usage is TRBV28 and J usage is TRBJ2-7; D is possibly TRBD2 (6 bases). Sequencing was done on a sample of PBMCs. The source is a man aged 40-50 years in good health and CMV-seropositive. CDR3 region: CASSKLTSNEQYF. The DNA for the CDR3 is TGTGCCAGCAGCAAACTTACTAGCAACGAGCAGTACTTC.